Shown below are 15 T cell receptor beta chains from a single sample sequenced in a study of read filtering for tumor transcriptome and immune sequencing. From 400 to 450 ng of RNA, a library with molecular barcoded alpha/delta and beta/gamma adaptors was made. TCRdb recomputed calls from the reads with MiXCR, one row per CDR3 protein. The table records around 30,000 distinct CDR3 sequences, around 20% of them present only once. Sequenced input: a population of CD138-negative cells sorted from bone marrow. The source of these receptors is a donor over 35 with multiple myeloma.

Notes on this clonotype: This is likely an artifact of a read error, given a far larger clone one base away. The chain recombines TRBV7-3 with TRBJ2-4; perhaps TRBD1 as D (5 bases). The J call could be wrong; TRBJ2-3 is a better fit for the DNA end. CDR1 and CDR2 from the germline V gene are SGHTA and FQGTGA. The CDR3 is made up of 12 amino acids. The DNA for the CDR3 is TGTGCCAGCAGCTTACCCACAGGTACGCAGTATTTT. Its translation is CASSLPTGTQYF.

Comments on this clonotype: A read error may explain this, as a much larger clone is one base away. This chain links TRBV6-2 or TRBV6-3 with TRBJ1-5; D is unclear. V was clipped by 10 bases and J by 0 bases, with 16 bases between them. The CDR3 is made up of 15 amino acids. Per germline, CDR1 MNHEY and CDR2 SVGEGT. CDR3 sequence (DNA): TGTGCCAACAGCCCGGCCCGCTATAGCAATCAGCCCCAGCATTTT. Translation: CANSPARYSNQPQHF.

The V call is TRBV5-1, the J call TRBJ2-1; 14 bases are a match to TRBD2. The length of the CDR3 is 17 residues. V was pared by 1 base and J by 7 bases, with 7 bases of the junction left unmatched. Germline CDR1 reads SGHRS; CDR2 reads YFSETQ. CDR3 in amino acids: CASSLMGLAGVQNEQFF. The CDR3 DNA reads as TGCGCCAGCAGCTTGATGGGACTAGCGGGAGTACAGAATGAGCAGTTCTTC.

With regard to this clonotype: No conserved phenylalanine or tryptophan is present at the end of the CDR3, so a read error is the likely explanation. It is unclear where the CDR3 begins or ends on the DNA, so no DNA is shown, and the CDR3 is as TCRdb lists it. The chain couples TRBV28 to TRBJ1-1; the D call of TRBD1 is as the table states it, not checked on the DNA. Germline-derived CDR1 and CDR2 are MDHEN and SYDVKM. Ends included, the CDR3 has 14 residues. This chain's CDR3 is CASSGTQGNTEASS.

Details on this clonotype: A much larger clone differs by one base, so this may be a read error. The chain employs TRBV6-5 and TRBJ2-7, with TRBD2 identical over 9 bases. The CDR3 consists of 15 residues. CDR1 and CDR2 (germline): MNHEY, SVGAGI. CDR3 DNA sequence: TGTGCCAGCATACCGAGCGGGGGGCCCACCTACGAGCAGTGCTTC. Translated: CASIPSGGPTYEQCF.

This clonotype was recorded many times. V gene TRBV4-1 combines with J gene TRBJ2-7, with TRBD1 matching over 9 bases. Trimming removed 0 bases from V and 6 bases from J; junction bases left unmatched: 6. Per the germline V gene, CDR1 is MGHRA and CDR2 is YSYEKL. The CDR3 is 15 residues long. The CDR3 is CASSQDRGQGREQYF. DNA of the CDR3: TGCGCCAGCAGCCAAGATAGGGGACAGGGACGCGAGCAGTACTTC.

This clonotype came up many times. This chain connects TRBV14 to TRBJ2-7; maybe TRBD1 (5 bases). V lost 3 bases and J 5 bases, leaving 8 bases between the germline ends. CDR1 and CDR2 from the germline V gene are SGHDN and FVKESK. The CDR3 covers 12 residues. Written as DNA, the CDR3 is TGTGCCAGCAGCCACATGGGGCACGAGCAGTACTTC. Residues: CASSHMGHEQYF.

A few counts support this clonotype. This rearrangement joins TRBV28 to TRBJ2-1; 10 bases match TRBD2. With 1 base clipped from V and 8 bases from J, the junction kept 5 bases outside the gene matches. The germline gives CDR1 MDHEN, CDR2 SYDVKM. The CDR3 is 15 amino acids. This CDR3 is CASSLYLAGVDEQFF. CDR3 coding DNA: TGTGCCAGCAGTTTATATCTAGCGGGGGTTGATGAGCAGTTCTTC.

There are many counts of this clonotype. Here the CDR3 reads CASSTGTGRDTQYF. CDR3 in DNA: TGTGCCAGCAGTACCGGGACAGGGCGAGATACGCAGTATTTT. This chain joins TRBV6-6 and TRBJ2-3, with 9 bases that match TRBD1. In germline, CDR1 is MNHNY, CDR2 SVGAGI (reference sequence). With 5 bases clipped from V and 5 bases from J, the junction kept 5 bases outside the gene matches. This CDR3 is built from 14 residues.

This clonotype was detected ten times or more. This chain joins TRBV21-1 and TRBJ2-4; the table calls TRBD1, which could not be checked here. TRBV21-1 is tagged as a pseudogene. This CDR3 region has 16 residues. CDR3 coding DNA: TGTGCCAGCAGCAAAGATCAGGGAAGAGGCGAAAACATTCAGTACTTC. As protein: CASSKDQGRGENIQYF.

The table lists this clonotype with many counts. The V gene is TRBV7-3, the J gene TRBJ2-3, with D uncertain. The CDR3 length is 13 residues. Germline V gene data show CDR1 as SGHTA and CDR2 as FQGTGA. V lost 3 bases, J lost 5 bases, and 9 bases lay in between. The CDR3 DNA reads as TGTGCCAGCAGCTTGGCGTCCAAAGATACGCAGTATTTT. Its translation: CASSLASKDTQYF.

The chain is built from TRBV30 and TRBJ2-3; D possibly corresponds to TRBD2 (7 bases). The CDR3 totals 15 residues. Germline V gene sequence: CDR1 GTSNPN, CDR2 SVGIG (reference sequence). Trimming took off 7 bases at V and 2 bases at J, with 19 bases between the two ends. The chain's CDR3 is CASRGGPTDTDTQYF. The CDR3 DNA reads as TGTGCCTCTAGGGGGGGTCCTACCGACACAGATACGCAGTATTTT.

In its sample, this clonotype was seen many times. The gene calls are TRBV27 and TRBJ2-7; weak D call: TRBD1 (6 bases). This CDR3 spans 14 amino acids. Per germline, CDR1 MNHEY and CDR2 SMNVEV (reference sequence). V lost 3 bases and J 4 bases, leaving 13 bases between the germline ends. CDR3 protein: CASSFFGGKYEQYF. The CDR3 DNA reads as TGTGCCAGCAGTTTTTTTGGGGGCAAGTACGAGCAGTACTTC.

This clonotype was seen repeatedly, ten times or more. V and J are TRBV25-1 and TRBJ2-5, with D tentatively TRBD1 (5 bases). This CDR3 has 15 amino acids. The V gene lost 2 bases and the J gene lost 5 bases, with 15 bases spanning the gap. Per the germline V gene, CDR1 is MGHDK and CDR2 is SYGVNS. The CDR3 DNA sequence: TGTGCCAGCAGTGAACCACCCCAGGGTGAGGAGACCCAGTACTTC. Amino acids: CASSEPPQGEETQYF. The variable domain in full, completed from reference TRBV25-1 and TRBJ2-5, reads EADIYQTPRYLVIGTGKKITLECSQTMGHDKMYWYQQDPGMELHLIHYSYGVNSTEKGDLSSESTVSRIRTEHFPLTLESARPSHTSQYLCASSEPPQGEETQYFGPGTRLLVL.

This clonotype was seen repeatedly, ten times or more. The gene calls are TRBV7-9 and TRBJ1-4; TRBD1 agrees at 10 bases. Germline V lookup: CDR1 SEHNR, CDR2 FQNEAQ (reference sequence). V shed 5 bases and J 5 bases; nucleotides not matched to a gene: 2. This CDR3 spans 14 amino acids. CDR3 nucleotides: TGTGCCAGCAGCAGGACAGGGGGGAATGAAAAACTGTTTTTT. This encodes CASSRTGGNEKLFF.